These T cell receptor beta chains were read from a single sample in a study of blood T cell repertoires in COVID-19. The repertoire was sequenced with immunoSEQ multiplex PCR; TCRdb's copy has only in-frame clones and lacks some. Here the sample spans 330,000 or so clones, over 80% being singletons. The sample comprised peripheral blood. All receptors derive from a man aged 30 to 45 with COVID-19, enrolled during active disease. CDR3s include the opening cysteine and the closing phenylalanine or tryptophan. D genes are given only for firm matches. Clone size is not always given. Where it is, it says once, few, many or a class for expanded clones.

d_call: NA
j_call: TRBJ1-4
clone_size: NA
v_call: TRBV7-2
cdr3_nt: TGTGCCAGCAGCTTAAACAGGGTTCGAACTAATGAAAAACTGTTTTTT
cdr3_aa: CASSLNRVRTNEKLFF

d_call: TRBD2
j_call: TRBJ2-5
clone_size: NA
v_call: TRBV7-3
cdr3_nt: TGTGCCAGCAGCTTCGACCCTGGACTAGCGGGAGGAGAGACCCAGTACTTC
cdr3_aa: CASSFDPGLAGGETQYF

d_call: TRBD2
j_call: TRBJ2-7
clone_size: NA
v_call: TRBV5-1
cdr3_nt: TGCGCCAGCAGCCCGGGGGGGGGCTACCTCTCCTACGAGCAGTACTTC
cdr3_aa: CASSPGGGYLSYEQYF

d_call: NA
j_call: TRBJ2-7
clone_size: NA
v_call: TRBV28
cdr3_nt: TGTGCCAGCTGGGTCCACCCAAAAGAGCAGGGCGAGCAGTACTTC
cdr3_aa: CASWVHPKEQGEQYF

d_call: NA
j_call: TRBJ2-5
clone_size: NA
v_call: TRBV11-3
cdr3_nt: TGTGCCAGCAGCTTAGACCAACAAGAGACCCAGTACTTC
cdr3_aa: CASSLDQQETQYF

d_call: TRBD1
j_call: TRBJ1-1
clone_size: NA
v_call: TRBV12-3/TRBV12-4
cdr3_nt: TGTGCCAGCAACAGGGGGCGCATCGCTGAAGCTTTCTTT
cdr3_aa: CASNRGRIAEAFF

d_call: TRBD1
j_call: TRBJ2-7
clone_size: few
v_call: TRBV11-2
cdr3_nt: TGTGCCAGCAGCTTAGCGGGGACAGGGGACTCCTACGAGCAGTACTTC
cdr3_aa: CASSLAGTGDSYEQYF

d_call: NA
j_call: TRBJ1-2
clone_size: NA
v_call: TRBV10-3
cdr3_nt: TGTGCCATCAGAAACCTCGGGGGGCGCGACTATGGCTACACCTTC
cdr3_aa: CAIRNLGGRDYGYTF

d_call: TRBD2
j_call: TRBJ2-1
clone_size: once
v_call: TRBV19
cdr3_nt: TGTGCCAGTAGTATTCTAGCCACTTCACTAGCGGGAGGGCCGTGGCTCCTCAATGAGCAGTTCTTC
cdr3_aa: CASSILATSLAGGPWLLNEQFF

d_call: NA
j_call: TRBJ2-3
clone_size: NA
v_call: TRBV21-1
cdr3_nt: TGTGCCAGTGCCGGGACTAGCGACTCCACAGATACGCAGTATTTT
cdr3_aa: CASAGTSDSTDTQYF

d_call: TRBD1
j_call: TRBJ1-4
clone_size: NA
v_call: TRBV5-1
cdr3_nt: TGCGCCAGCAGCTTCGGGACAGCAAATGAAAAACTGTTTTTT
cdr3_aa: CASSFGTANEKLFF

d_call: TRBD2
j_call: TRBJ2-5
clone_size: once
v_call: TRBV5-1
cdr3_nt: TGCGCCAGCAGCCTCGGACTAGCGGGGGGGCAAGAGACCCAGTACTTC
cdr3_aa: CASSLGLAGGQETQYF

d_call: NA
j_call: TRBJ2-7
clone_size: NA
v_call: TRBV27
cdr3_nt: TGTGCCAGCAGTTCCAGACGGGGGGACAGGTCTACCTACGAGCAGTACTTC
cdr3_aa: CASSSRRGDRSTYEQYF

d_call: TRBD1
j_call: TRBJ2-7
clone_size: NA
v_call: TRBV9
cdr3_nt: TGTGCCAGCAGCGTAGATCCCCACAGGGGGCCTTCCTACGAGCAGTACTTC
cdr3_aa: CASSVDPHRGPSYEQYF

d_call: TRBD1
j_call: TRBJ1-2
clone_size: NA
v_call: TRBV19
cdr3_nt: TGTGCCAGTAGTGGGGGAGGACAGGGACGAGATGGCTACACCTTC
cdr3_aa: CASSGGGQGRDGYTF